These T cell receptor beta chains were read from a single sample in a study of identical twins. One entry per CDR3 protein, called by TCRdb with MiXCR from the 5' RACE reads. The table lists about 1.7 million distinct CDR3 sequences, around a third of them singletons. The material sequenced was cord blood. Every receptor here comes from a newborn girl in good health. Both conserved end residues are part of each CDR3. Each record gives: D gene, V gene, clone size, J gene, CDR3 DNA, CDR3 protein. A D gene is named only where the DNA matches it firmly. For some rows the clone size is stated as once, few or many, or as a class when expanded; others skip it.

>-|TRBV20-1|-|TRBJ2-1
TGCAGTGCTAGTATGTCTGGGGGCTCCTACAATGAGCAGTTCTTC
CSASMSGGSYNEQFF
>-|TRBV10-3|-|TRBJ2-5
TGTGCCATCAAGGCTAGCCTCGGCAATGAGCAGTACTTC
CAIKASLGNEQYF
>TRBD2|TRBV27|few|TRBJ2-1
TGTGCCAGCACAATCGCGGGGGGCTCCTACAATGAGCAGTTCTTC
CASTIAGGSYNEQFF
>TRBD1|TRBV19|few|TRBJ1-6
TGTGCCAGTAGTTACAGGGGCTCCTATAATTCACCCCTCCACTTT
CASSYRGSYNSPLHF
>TRBD2|TRBV5-1|-|TRBJ2-1
TGCGCCAGCAGCTTGGAAGGCGCCGGGACTAGCTACAATGAGCAGTTCTTC
CASSLEGAGTSYNEQFF
>TRBD2|TRBV28|few|TRBJ2-1
TGTGCCAGCAGTTTTCTGGGGAGCGGGAGTAATGAGCAGTTCTTC
CASSFLGSGSNEQFF
>-|TRBV20-1|few|TRBJ2-3
TGCAGTGCTAGAGATATCAGCACAGATACGCAGTATTTT
CSARDISTDTQYF
>-|TRBV5-1|-|TRBJ2-5
TGCGCCAGCAGCTTACTAAGTTCCTGGGCAGAGACCCAGTACTTC
CASSLLSSWAETQYF
>-|TRBV7-9|few|TRBJ2-1
TGTGCCAGCAGCTTCGAGCGGAAGGTCCTCCATGAGCAGTTCTTC
CASSFERKVLHEQFF
>TRBD2|TRBV6-1|-|TRBJ2-1
TGTGCCAGCAGTGGCCGGGCTAGCGGGAGTGATGAGCAGTTCTTC
CASSGRASGSDEQFF
>-|TRBV29-1|many|TRBJ2-3
TGCAGCGTTGCCAGGGGCAGCACAGATACGCAGTATTTT
CSVARGSTDTQYF
>-|TRBV10-1|-|TRBJ2-5
TGCGCCAGCAGCGCCGGGGGCGTCCAAGAGACCCAGTACTTC
CASSAGGVQETQYF
>-|TRBV20-1|-|TRBJ2-4
TGCAGTGCTAGAGCTCGGAGGGGGCAGCAGCGGGGTGAGGGATTAGCCAAAAACATTCAGTACTTC
CSARARRGQQRGEGLAKNIQYF
>-|TRBV27|-|TRBJ2-3
TGTGCCAGCAGTTTATCCCCAACAATGGCAACAGATACGCAGTATTTT
CASSLSPTMATDTQYF
>TRBD2|TRBV4-1|few|TRBJ2-1
TGCGCCAGCAGCCAAGGACTAGCGGGGCTCGGGGAGCAGTTCTTC
CASSQGLAGLGEQFF
>-|TRBV20-1|-|TRBJ2-1
TGCAGTGCTCTCCGTGTTGAAGCGCAGGGGGGGAATGAGCAGTTCTTC
CSALRVEAQGGNEQFF
>TRBD2|TRBV28|-|TRBJ2-7
TGTGCCAGCAGTTTTTTCGGACAGGATTCCAGCGGGGGGTACGAGCAGTACTTC
CASSFFGQDSSGGYEQYF
>-|TRBV30|-|TRBJ1-1
TGTGCCTGGAGAGAAACAGGGAACACTGAAGCTTTCTTT
CAWRETGNTEAFF
>TRBD1|TRBV24-1|few|TRBJ2-4
TGTGCCACCGTCGGGACAGGGAACATTCAGTACTTC
CATVGTGNIQYF
>TRBD2|TRBV3-1|-|TRBJ2-3
TGTGCCAGCAGCCTGGGGAGCGGGGGTAACACAGATACGCAGTATTTT
CASSLGSGGNTDTQYF
>TRBD1|TRBV6-1|many|TRBJ2-7
TGTGCCAGCAGCCGGGACAGGGCGTCTTCCTACGAGCAGTACTTC
CASSRDRASSYEQYF
>-|TRBV2|-|TRBJ1-5
TGTGCCAGCATGGGTCATAATCAGCCCCAGCATTTT
CASMGHNQPQHF
>-|TRBV12-3/TRBV12-4|-|TRBJ1-5
TGTGCCAGCAGTTTTTCGGGGGGCGATCAGCCCCAGCATTTT
CASSFSGGDQPQHF
>-|TRBV9|-|TRBJ1-6
TGTGCCAGCAGCGTCTTCCAACGTTATAATTCACCCCTCCACTTT
CASSVFQRYNSPLHF
>-|TRBV2|few|TRBJ2-7
TGTGCCATCACCCGCGGCCATTACGAGCAGTACTTC
CAITRGHYEQYF
>-|TRBV15|-|TRBJ1-5
TGTGCCACCAGCAGAGTCTGGGGAACCGGAGCACTGAATCAGCCCCAGCATTTT
CATSRVWGTGALNQPQHF
>-|TRBV9|-|TRBJ2-7
TGTGCCAGCAGCGTAGGCACAGGGGACTCCTACAATGAGCAGTACTTC
CASSVGTGDSYNEQYF
>TRBD1|TRBV12-3/TRBV12-4|-|TRBJ1-5
TGTGCCAGCAGTTTAGAACAGGGGGTAAATCAGCCCCAGCATTTT
CASSLEQGVNQPQHF
>TRBD1|TRBV5-6|few|TRBJ1-2
TGTGCCAGCAGCTCGGCCGGGACAGACTATGGCTACACCTTC
CASSSAGTDYGYTF
>-|TRBV24-1|-|TRBJ1-5
TGTGCCGCCAGTGATTTCACAGGTAATCAGCCCCAGCATTTT
CAASDFTGNQPQHF
>TRBD2|TRBV5-1|few|TRBJ2-5
TGCGCCAGCAGCTTGGGTTTCCTAGCGGGGTCCGTGGAGACCCAGTACTTC
CASSLGFLAGSVETQYF
>TRBD1|TRBV5-1|few|TRBJ2-3
TGCGCCAGCAGCTGGACAGGCTACATGGATACGCAGTATTTT
CASSWTGYMDTQYF
>-|TRBV6-1|-|TRBJ2-7
TGTGCCAGCAGTGCGGGACCGAGCTCCTACAATGAGCAGTACTTC
CASSAGPSSYNEQYF
>-|TRBV25-1|few|TRBJ2-3
TGTGCCAGCAGTGAACCGGGACACACAGATACGCAGTATTTT
CASSEPGHTDTQYF
>TRBD1|TRBV29-1|few|TRBJ1-2
TGCAGCGCCTCTTTACAGGGGAGGAATGGCTACACCTTC
CSASLQGRNGYTF
>-|TRBV5-6|-|TRBJ1-6
TGTGCCAGCAGCTTTAAGGCCCCGTCTCAACCCCTCCACTTT
CASSFKAPSQPLHF
>-|TRBV14|few|TRBJ2-1
TGTGCCAGCAGCCAAGAGGCGCGACTCGAGCAGTTCTTC
CASSQEARLEQFF
>-|TRBV16|-|TRBJ2-4
TGTGCCAGCAGCCAATCGTATCGCCCTTTCGTAGCCAAAAACATTCAGTACTTC
CASSQSYRPFVAKNIQYF
>-|TRBV3-1|-|TRBJ1-2
TGTGCCAGCAGCCACACCTACTATGGCTACACCTTC
CASSHTYYGYTF
>-|TRBV20-1|-|TRBJ2-3
TGCAGTGAGAGAGGAGCGCAGGATACGCAGTATTTT
CSERGAQDTQYF
>TRBD2|TRBV6-5|few|TRBJ2-5
TGTGCCAGCAGTCGAACGACTAGCTTGGCGACCCAGTACTTC
CASSRTTSLATQYF
>TRBD1|TRBV20-1|few|TRBJ1-2
TGCAGTGCGGGACAGTTGGGGGGGAATGGCTACACCTTC
CSAGQLGGNGYTF
>-|TRBV5-1|-|TRBJ2-3
TGCGCCAGCAGCTTGGGATCGGCCCCTCGCTGGGGCACAGATACGCAGTATTTT
CASSLGSAPRWGTDTQYF
>-|TRBV20-1|-|TRBJ2-3
TGCAGTGTTAGGACTCCACGGGCAGATACGCAGTATTTT
CSVRTPRADTQYF
>-|TRBV20-1|-|TRBJ2-3
TGCAGTGCTATTCCGGGAGAAAACACAGATACGCAGTATTTT
CSAIPGENTDTQYF